This is a list of T cell receptor beta chains from one sample in a study of cytomegalovirus exposure and HLA in healthy donors. Generated by immunoSEQ multiplex PCR, the TCRdb table keeps only in-frame clones and is missing some. The table includes roughly 200,000 clones, around 86% detected once. Sequencing was performed on PBMCs. The receptors originated from a man in his fifties in good health and CMV-seronegative. Each CDR3 is given without its conserved first and last residue. Each record gives: V gene, J gene, CDR3 protein.

TRBV6-1	TRBJ2-3	ANGGGGSTDTQY
TRBV19	TRBJ2-2	ASKLAGDTGELF
TRBV7-3	TRBJ2-4	ASSLTARQGKNIQY
TRBV6-1	TRBJ2-7	ASSFDRAYEQY
TRBV5-1	TRBJ1-2	ASSLTGVGHGYT
TRBV5-1	TRBJ2-1	ASSLASGFSYNEQF
TRBV6-1	TRBJ2-7	ASSEGAGQGIYEQY
TRBV27	TRBJ1-2	ASSFRTGFGYT
TRBV5-1	TRBJ2-7	ASSSHRAYEQY
TRBV14	TRBJ2-7	ASSAPGLFYEQY
TRBV7-9	TRBJ1-2	ASSSIRDRGVYGYT